This T cell receptor beta chain is from a study of tumor-infiltrating lymphocytes in primary liver carcinoma. Turning to the study itself: Through surgical resection, the patients' primary liver carcinoma was treated.

A primer in the constant region served to generate TCR beta cDNA from 500 ng of total RNA. Slightly modified ARM-PCR served as the procedure for the TCR beta libraries. These libraries came from three rounds of nested multiplex PCR. TRBV1-TRBV30 forward primers and a C-beta reverse primer were used in the first two PCR rounds, which each ran for 9 to 10 cycles. One entry per CDR3 protein results from TCRdb running MiXCR on the multiplex PCR reads. The table includes about 300,000 distinct CDR3 sequences, over 55% detected once. The CDR3 loop spans 14 amino acids. Looked up from germline, CDR1 is SGHKS and CDR2 is YYEKEE (reference sequence). The study extracted blood RNA from unsorted whole blood and also extracted germline DNA. Researchers reported drawing 3.5 to 4 milliliters of peripheral blood before surgery. Worth noting for this clonotype: A read error may be the cause here, since a much bigger clone is one base away.

The V call is TRBV5-5, the J call TRBJ1-1; D is unresolved. This clonotype was obtained from a middle-aged man with primary liver carcinoma and hepatitis B virus infection. What was sequenced was peripheral blood. DNA of the CDR3: TGTGCCTGCAGCTTGAAAGGGTTACCCACTGAAGCTTTCTTT. Translated: CACSLKGLPTEAFF.